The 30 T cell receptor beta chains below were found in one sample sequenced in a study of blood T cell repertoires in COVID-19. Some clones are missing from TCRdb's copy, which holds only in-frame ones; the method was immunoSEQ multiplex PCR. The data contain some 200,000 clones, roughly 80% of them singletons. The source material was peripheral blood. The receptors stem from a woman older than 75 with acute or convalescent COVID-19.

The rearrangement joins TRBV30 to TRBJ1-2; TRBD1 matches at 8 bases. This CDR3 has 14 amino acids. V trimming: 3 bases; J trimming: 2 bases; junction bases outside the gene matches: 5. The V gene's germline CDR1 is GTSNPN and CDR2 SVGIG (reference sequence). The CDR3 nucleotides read TGTGCCTGGAGCACAGGGGGACACAACTATGGCTACACCTTC. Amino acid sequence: CAWSTGGHNYGYTF. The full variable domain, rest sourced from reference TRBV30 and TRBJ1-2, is SQTIHQWPATLVQPVGSPLSLECTVEGTSNPNLYWYRQAAGRGLQLLFYSVGIGQISSEVPQNLSASRPQDRQFILSSKKLLLSDSGFYLCAWSTGGHNYGYTFGSGTRLTVV.

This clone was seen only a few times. This CDR3 reads CASSGQGYYGYTF. CDR3 coding DNA: TGTGCCAGCAGTGGACAGGGATACTATGGCTACACCTTC. V and J are TRBV12-3 or TRBV12-4 and TRBJ1-2; 8 bases line up with TRBD1. The CDR3 spans 13 residues. The junction had 2 bases not matched to a gene; V was cut back by 5 bases and J by 3 bases.

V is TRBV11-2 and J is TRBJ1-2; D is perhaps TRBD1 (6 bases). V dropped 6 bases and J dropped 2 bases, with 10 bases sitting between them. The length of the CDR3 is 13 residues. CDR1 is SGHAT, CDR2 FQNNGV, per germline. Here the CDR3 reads CASRYGQNYGYTF. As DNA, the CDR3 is TGTGCCAGCAGGTACGGACAGAACTATGGCTACACCTTC. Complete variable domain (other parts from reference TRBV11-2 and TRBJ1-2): EAGVAQSPRYKIIEKRQSVAFWCNPISGHATLYWYQQILGQGPKLLIQFQNNGVVDDSQLPKDRFSAERLKGVDSTLKIQPAKLEDSAVYLCASRYGQNYGYTFGSGTRLTVV.

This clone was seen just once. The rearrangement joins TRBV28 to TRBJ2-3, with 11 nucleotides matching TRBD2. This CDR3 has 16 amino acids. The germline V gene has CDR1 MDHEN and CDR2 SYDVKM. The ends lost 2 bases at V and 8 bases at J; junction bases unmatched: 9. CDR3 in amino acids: CASSLQLAGVRATQYF. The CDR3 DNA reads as TGTGCCAGCAGTTTACAACTAGCGGGAGTAAGGGCTACGCAGTATTTT.

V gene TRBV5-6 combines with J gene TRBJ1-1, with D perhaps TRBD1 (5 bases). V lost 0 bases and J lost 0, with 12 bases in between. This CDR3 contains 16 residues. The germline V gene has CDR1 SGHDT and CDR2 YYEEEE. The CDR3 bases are TGTGCCAGCAGCTTGGTTTACAAGGGGTTGAACACTGAAGCTTTCTTT. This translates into CASSLVYKGLNTEAFF.

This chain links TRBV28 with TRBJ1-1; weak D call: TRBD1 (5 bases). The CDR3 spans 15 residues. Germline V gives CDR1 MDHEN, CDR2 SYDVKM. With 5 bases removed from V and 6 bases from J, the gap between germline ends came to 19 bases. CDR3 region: CASSRRDRGGSEAFF. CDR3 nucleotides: TGTGCCAGCAGTCGTCGAGACAGAGGAGGGTCTGAAGCTTTCTTT.

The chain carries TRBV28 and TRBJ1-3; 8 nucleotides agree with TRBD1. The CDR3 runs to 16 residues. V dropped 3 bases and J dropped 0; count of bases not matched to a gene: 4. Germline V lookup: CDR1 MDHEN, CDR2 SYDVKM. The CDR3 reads CASSFRDRSSGNTIYF. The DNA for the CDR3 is TGTGCCAGCAGTTTCCGGGACAGGAGCTCTGGAAACACCATATATTTT.

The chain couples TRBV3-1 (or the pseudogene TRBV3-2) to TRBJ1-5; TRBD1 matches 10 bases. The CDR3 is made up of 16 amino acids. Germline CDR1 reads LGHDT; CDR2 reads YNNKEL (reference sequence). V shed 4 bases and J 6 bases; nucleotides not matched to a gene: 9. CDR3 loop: CASSRRDRGVSQPQHF. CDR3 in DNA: TGTGCCAGCAGCCGCCGGGACAGGGGAGTTTCTCAGCCCCAGCATTTT.

This CDR3 is CASSYGQQGIYEQYF. In DNA form, the CDR3 reads TGTGCCAGCAGTTACGGGCAACAGGGTATCTACGAGCAGTACTTC. The chain has TRBV6-6 and TRBJ2-7; D possibly corresponds to TRBD1 (6 bases). V lost 2 bases, J lost 3 bases, and 14 bases lay in between. Looked up from germline, CDR1 is MNHNY and CDR2 is SVGAGI (reference sequence). This CDR3 is 15 amino acids long.

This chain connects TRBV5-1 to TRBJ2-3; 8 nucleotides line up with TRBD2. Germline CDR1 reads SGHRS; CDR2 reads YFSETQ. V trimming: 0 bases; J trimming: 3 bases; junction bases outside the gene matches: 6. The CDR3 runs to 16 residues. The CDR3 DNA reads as TGCGCCAGCAGCTTGGATGGCGGGAGGCCGACAGATACGCAGTATTTT. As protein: CASSLDGGRPTDTQYF. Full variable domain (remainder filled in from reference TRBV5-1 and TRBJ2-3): KAGVTQTPRYLIKTRGQQVTLSCSPISGHRSVSWYQQTPGQGLQFLFEYFSETQRNKGNFPGRFSGRQFSNSRSEMNVSTLELGDSALYLCASSLDGGRPTDTQYFGPGTRLTVL.

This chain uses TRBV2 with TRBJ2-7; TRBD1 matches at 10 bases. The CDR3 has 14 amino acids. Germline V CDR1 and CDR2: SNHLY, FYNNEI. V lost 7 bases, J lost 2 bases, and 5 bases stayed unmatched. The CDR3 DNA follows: TGTGCCAGCACCTTGACAGGGGGCGCCTACGAGCAGTACTTC. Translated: CASTLTGGAYEQYF.

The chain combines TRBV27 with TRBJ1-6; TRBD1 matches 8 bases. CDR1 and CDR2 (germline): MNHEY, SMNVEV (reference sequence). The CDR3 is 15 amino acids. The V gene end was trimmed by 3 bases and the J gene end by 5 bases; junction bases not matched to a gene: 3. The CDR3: CASSFSTGDNSPLHF. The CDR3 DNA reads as TGTGCCAGCAGTTTCTCGACAGGGGATAATTCACCCCTCCACTTT.

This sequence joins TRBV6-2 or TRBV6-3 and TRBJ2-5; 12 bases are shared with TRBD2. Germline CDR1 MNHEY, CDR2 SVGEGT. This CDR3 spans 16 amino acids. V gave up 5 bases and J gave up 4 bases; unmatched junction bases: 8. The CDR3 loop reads CASSVSSGGARETQYF. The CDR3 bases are TGTGCCAGCAGTGTCTCTAGCGGGGGGGCCAGAGAGACCCAGTACTTC.

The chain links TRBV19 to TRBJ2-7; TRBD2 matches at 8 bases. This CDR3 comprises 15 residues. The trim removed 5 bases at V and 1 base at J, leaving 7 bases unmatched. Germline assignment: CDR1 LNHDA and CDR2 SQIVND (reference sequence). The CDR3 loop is CASSPAGRGSYEQYF. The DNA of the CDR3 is TGTGCCAGTAGTCCAGCCGGGAGGGGTTCCTACGAGCAGTACTTC. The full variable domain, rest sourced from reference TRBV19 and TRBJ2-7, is DGGITQSPKYLFRKEGQNVTLSCEQNLNHDAMYWYRQDPGQGLRLIYYSQIVNDFQKGDIAEGYSVSREKKESFPLTVTSAQKNPTAFYLCASSPAGRGSYEQYFGPGTRLTVT.

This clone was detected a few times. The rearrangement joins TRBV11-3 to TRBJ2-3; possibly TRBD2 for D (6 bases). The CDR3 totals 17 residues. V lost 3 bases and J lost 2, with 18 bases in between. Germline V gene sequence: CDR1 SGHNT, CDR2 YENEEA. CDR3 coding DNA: TGTGCCAGCAGCTTCCAGGGATTGGGACTCATCACAGATACGCAGTATTTT. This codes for CASSFQGLGLITDTQYF.

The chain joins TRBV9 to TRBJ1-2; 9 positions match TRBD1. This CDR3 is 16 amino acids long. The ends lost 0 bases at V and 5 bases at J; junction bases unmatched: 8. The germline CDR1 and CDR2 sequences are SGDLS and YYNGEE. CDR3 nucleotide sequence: TGTGCCAGCAGCGTAGTTGACAGGGGGTACTCTTATGGCTACACCTTC. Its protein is CASSVVDRGYSYGYTF.

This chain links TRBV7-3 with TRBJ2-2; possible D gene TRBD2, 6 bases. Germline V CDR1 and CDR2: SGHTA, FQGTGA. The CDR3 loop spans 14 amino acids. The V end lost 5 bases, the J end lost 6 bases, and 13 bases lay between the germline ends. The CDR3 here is CASSPELASGELFF. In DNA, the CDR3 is TGTGCCAGCAGCCCGGAACTAGCATCCGGGGAGCTGTTTTTT.

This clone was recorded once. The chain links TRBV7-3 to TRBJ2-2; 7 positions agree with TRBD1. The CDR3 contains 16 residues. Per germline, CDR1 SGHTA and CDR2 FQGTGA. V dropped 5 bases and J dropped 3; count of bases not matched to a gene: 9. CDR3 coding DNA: TGTGCCAGCAGCGCGACAGGGACCGTCGACACCGGGGAGCTGTTTTTT. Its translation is CASSATGTVDTGELFF.

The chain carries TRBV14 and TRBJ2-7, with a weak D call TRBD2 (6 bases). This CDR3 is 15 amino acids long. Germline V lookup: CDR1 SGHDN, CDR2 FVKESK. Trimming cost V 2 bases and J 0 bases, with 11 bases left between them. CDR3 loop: CASSQMAGSSYEQYF. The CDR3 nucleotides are TGTGCCAGCAGCCAAATGGCGGGAAGCTCCTACGAGCAGTACTTC.

DNA for the CDR3: TGCGCCAGCAGCTCCCTCTGGGGGGGGCCGGGCACAGATACGCAGTATTTT. Translating it yields CASSSLWGGPGTDTQYF. The genes are TRBV5-1 and TRBJ2-3, with D perhaps TRBD2 (7 bases). Germline values: CDR1 SGHRS, CDR2 YFSETQ. The CDR3 contains 17 residues. Trimming cost V 3 bases and J 1 base, with 18 bases left between them.

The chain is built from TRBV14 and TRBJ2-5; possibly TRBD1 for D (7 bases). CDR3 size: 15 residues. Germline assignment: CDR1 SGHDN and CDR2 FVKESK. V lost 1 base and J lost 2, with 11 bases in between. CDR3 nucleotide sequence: TGTGCCAGCAGCCAAGGACAGGGACTTCAAGAGACCCAGTACTTC. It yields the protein CASSQGQGLQETQYF.

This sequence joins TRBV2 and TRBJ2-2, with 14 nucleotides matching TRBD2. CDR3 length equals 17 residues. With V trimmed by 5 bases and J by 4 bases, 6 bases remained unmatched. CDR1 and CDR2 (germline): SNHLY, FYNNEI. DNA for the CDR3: TGTGCCAGCAGTAGACTAGCGGGAGGGCATGGCACCGGGGAGCTGTTTTTT. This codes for CASSRLAGGHGTGELFF.

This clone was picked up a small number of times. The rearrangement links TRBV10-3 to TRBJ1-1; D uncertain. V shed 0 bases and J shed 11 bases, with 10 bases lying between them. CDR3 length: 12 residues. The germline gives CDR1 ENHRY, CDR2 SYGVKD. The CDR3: CAISESGGNAFF. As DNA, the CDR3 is TGTGCCATCAGTGAGTCGGGAGGGAATGCTTTCTTT.

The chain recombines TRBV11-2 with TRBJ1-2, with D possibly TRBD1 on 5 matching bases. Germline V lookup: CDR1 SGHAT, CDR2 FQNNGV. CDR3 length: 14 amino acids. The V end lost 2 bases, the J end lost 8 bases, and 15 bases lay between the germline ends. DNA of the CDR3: TGTGCCAGCAGCTTAAACCCCGGGGGAGGAGGCTACACCTTC. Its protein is CASSLNPGGGGYTF.

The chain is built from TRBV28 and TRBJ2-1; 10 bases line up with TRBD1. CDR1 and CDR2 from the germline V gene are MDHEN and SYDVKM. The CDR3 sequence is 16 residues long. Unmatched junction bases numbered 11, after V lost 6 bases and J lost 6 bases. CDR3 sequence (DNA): TGTGCCAGCAGAACGCCCCCGGGACAGGGGTTCAATGAGCAGTTCTTC. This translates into CASRTPPGQGFNEQFF.

The CDR3 DNA reads as TGTGCCAGCAGTGGTGACAGGGTGATCGCTAATTCACCCCTCCACTTT. This encodes CASSGDRVIANSPLHF. The chain recombines TRBV25-1 with TRBJ1-6; 7 bases line up with TRBD1. Per germline, CDR1 MGHDK and CDR2 SYGVNS. There are 16 residues in the CDR3. The V gene end was trimmed by 4 bases and the J gene end by 6 bases; junction bases not matched to a gene: 9. Supplemented by reference TRBV25-1 and TRBJ1-6, the full variable domain reads EADIYQTPRYLVIGTGKKITLECSQTMGHDKMYWYQQDPGMELHLIHYSYGVNSTEKGDLSSESTVSRIRTEHFPLTLESARPSHTSQYLCASSGDRVIANSPLHFGNGTRLTVT.

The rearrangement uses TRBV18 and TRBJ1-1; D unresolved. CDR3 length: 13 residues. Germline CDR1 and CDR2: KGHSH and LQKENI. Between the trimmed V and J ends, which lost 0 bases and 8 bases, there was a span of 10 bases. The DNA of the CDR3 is TGTGCCAGCTCACCACCTGGAAGGGAGGAAGCTTTCTTT. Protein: CASSPPGREEAFF.

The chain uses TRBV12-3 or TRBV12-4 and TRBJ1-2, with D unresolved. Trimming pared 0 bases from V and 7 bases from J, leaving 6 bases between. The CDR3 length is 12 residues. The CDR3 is CASSLALSGYTF. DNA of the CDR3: TGTGCCAGCAGTTTAGCGCTGAGTGGCTACACCTTC.

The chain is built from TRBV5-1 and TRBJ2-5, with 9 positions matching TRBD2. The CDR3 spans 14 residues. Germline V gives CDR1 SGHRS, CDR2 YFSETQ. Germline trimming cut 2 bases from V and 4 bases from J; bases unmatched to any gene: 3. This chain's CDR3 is CASSFAGGVETQYF. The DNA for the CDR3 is TGCGCCAGCAGCTTCGCGGGAGGGGTAGAGACCCAGTACTTC.

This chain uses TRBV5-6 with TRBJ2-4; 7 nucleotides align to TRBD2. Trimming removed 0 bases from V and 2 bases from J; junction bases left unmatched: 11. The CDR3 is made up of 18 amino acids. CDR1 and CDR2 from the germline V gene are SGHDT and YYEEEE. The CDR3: CASSLGWGGLLSKNIQYF. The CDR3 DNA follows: TGTGCCAGCAGCTTGGGGTGGGGAGGGTTGCTATCCAAAAACATTCAGTACTTC.